Each of the 10 T cell receptor beta chains below was sequenced from the same sample in a study of T cells in pancreatic ductal adenocarcinoma. The selected patients with pancreatic ductal adenocarcinoma had surgery but no neoadjuvant therapy. Assay: immunoSEQ multiplex PCR; the TCRdb copy retains only in-frame clones and omits some. This sample carries approximately 2,500 clones, 80% to 85% of them seen once, and the ten largest clones take 6% to 7%. Sample: pancreatic tumor tissue. These receptors were collected from a human donor with pancreatic ductal adenocarcinoma.

The table lists this clone with a few counts. The chain links TRBV7-7 to TRBJ2-2; D may be TRBD1 (5 bases). V lost 5 bases and J lost 7, with 11 bases in between. This CDR3 comprises 13 residues. Germline CDR1 is SSHAT and CDR2 is FNYEAQ (reference sequence). The CDR3 loop is CASSPQGDGELFF. The CDR3 DNA sequence: TGTGCCAGCAGCCCCCAGGGTGACGGGGAGCTGTTTTTT.

The genes are TRBV7-9 and TRBJ2-7, with D hard to call. There are 15 residues in the CDR3. Germline V gene lookup returns CDR1 SEHNR and CDR2 FQNEAQ (reference sequence). The ends were cut back, 0 bases at V and 0 bases at J, with 9 bases in the middle. The CDR3 nucleotides are TGTGCCAGCAGCTTAGCGCACGGTGTCTCCTACGAGCAGTACTTC. It codes for CASSLAHGVSYEQYF.

The chain joins TRBV10-3 to TRBJ2-1; the D gene is possibly TRBD2 (5 bases). V lost 11 bases and J 4 bases, leaving 21 bases between the germline ends. Germline values: CDR1 ENHRY, CDR2 SYGVKD. This CDR3 has 15 residues. The CDR3 bases are TGTGCCCCTCGTCTCCGGCTAGCATGTTACAATGAGCAGTTCTTC. Amino acid sequence: CAPRLRLACYNEQFF.

The chain links TRBV18 to TRBJ2-5; the match to TRBD1 covers 8 bases. Trimming cost V 3 bases and J 4 bases; bases outside gene matches: 7. The CDR3 totals 15 residues. CDR1 and CDR2 from the germline V gene are KGHSH and LQKENI. The CDR3 loop is CASSPSDRAGETQYF. The DNA of the CDR3 is TGTGCCAGCTCACCCTCGGACAGGGCGGGAGAGACCCAGTACTTC.

The J gene is TRBJ2-7, the V gene TRBV6-6, with TRBD2 identical over 7 bases. With 7 bases clipped from V and 3 bases from J, the junction kept 6 bases outside the gene matches. This CDR3 is built from 13 residues. Germline CDR1 reads MNHNY; CDR2 reads SVGAGI (reference sequence). This chain's CDR3 is CASKVPSGYEQYF. The CDR3 nucleotides are TGTGCCAGCAAAGTCCCTAGCGGCTACGAGCAGTACTTC.

The chain couples TRBV9 to TRBJ2-4, with TRBD2 as a possible D gene (5 bases). CDR1 SGDLS and CDR2 YYNGEE come from the germline V gene. CDR3 length: 14 amino acids. Trimming shortened V by 4 bases and J by 4 bases, and 12 bases separated the two germline ends. CDR3 nucleotides: TGTGCCAGCAGCCCCGGGGAATTTAAAAACATTCAGTACTTC. This codes for CASSPGEFKNIQYF.

The chain employs TRBV6-4 and TRBJ1-1; perhaps TRBD1 as D (5 bases). The germline V and J ends were trimmed by 5 bases and 4 bases, with 14 bases remaining between them. Germline CDR1 MRHNA, CDR2 SNTAGT. This CDR3 spans 14 amino acids. The DNA for the CDR3 is TGTGCCAGCAGTTCAGGGAATCCAAGCACTGAAGCTTTCTTT. It encodes CASSSGNPSTEAFF.

The V call is TRBV5-1, the J call TRBJ2-5; 10 positions match TRBD2. The CDR3 totals 15 residues. V gave up 2 bases and J gave up 1 base; unmatched junction bases: 2. CDR1 is SGHRS and CDR2 is YFSETQ in the germline V gene. CDR3 nucleotide sequence: TGCGCCAGCAGCTTCACTAGCGGGATCCAAGAGACCCAGTACTTC. It encodes CASSFTSGIQETQYF.

This clone has just a few counts. This rearrangement joins TRBV11-2 to TRBJ2-7; weak D call: TRBD2 (5 bases). The V gene's germline CDR1 is SGHAT and CDR2 FQNNGV. The CDR3 sequence is 13 residues long. Trimming removed 0 bases at V and 4 bases at J, with 7 bases between. As DNA, the CDR3 is TGTGCCAGCAGCTTAGATCGGGGTTACGAGCAGTACTTC. Its translation: CASSLDRGYEQYF. Filled out from reference TRBV11-2 and TRBJ2-7, the complete variable domain reads EAGVAQSPRYKIIEKRQSVAFWCNPISGHATLYWYQQILGQGPKLLIQFQNNGVVDDSQLPKDRFSAERLKGVDSTLKIQPAKLEDSAVYLCASSLDRGYEQYFGPGTRLTVT.

The rearrangement links TRBV12-2 to TRBJ1-2. TRBV12-2 is recorded as a pseudogene. This CDR3 region has 11 residues. CDR3 sequence (DNA): TGTGCAAGTCGCTTAGCGAGGGGCTACACCTTC. As protein: CASRLARGYTF.